Listed below are T cell receptor beta chains from one sample, sequenced in a study of T-cell reconstitution after alpha-beta-depleted transplantation in children. TCRdb re-called the PCR reads with MiXCR, one entry per CDR3 protein. The sample contains 450,000 to 600,000 distinct CDR3 sequences, around 16% of which appear only once. The source material was PBMCs from the stem cell graft donor, sampled from the stem cell graft. Receptors originate from a human donor who donated a stem cell graft to a child with acute lymphoblastic leukemia. Each CDR3 is given with its conserved first and last residue. Fields, in order: J gene, D gene, clone size, V gene, CDR3 protein, CDR3 DNA. D genes are given only for firm matches. Clone sizes are given selectively: once, few, many, or a class where the clone is expanded.

J: TRBJ1-2; D: -; size: few; V: TRBV20-1; CDR3: CSVFPRDSRGNYGYTF; DNA: TGCAGTGTCTTTCCCAGGGACTCGAGGGGAAACTATGGCTACACCTTC
J: TRBJ2-5; D: TRBD2; size: few; V: TRBV6-1; CDR3: CATSLRLAGETQYF; DNA: TGTGCCACCTCGTTACGACTAGCCGGAGAGACCCAGTACTTC
J: TRBJ2-7; D: -; size: few; V: TRBV19; CDR3: CASSQEGNGNYEQYF; DNA: TGTGCCAGTAGTCAAGAGGGGAACGGCAACTACGAGCAGTACTTC
J: TRBJ2-7; D: -; size: -; V: TRBV20-1; CDR3: CSARGERKYYEQYF; DNA: TGCAGTGCTAGAGGGGAGCGGAAATACTACGAGCAGTACTTC
J: TRBJ1-4; D: -; size: -; V: TRBV5-5; CDR3: CASSRANEKLFF; DNA: TGTGCCAGCAGCCGGGCCAATGAAAAACTGTTTTTT
J: TRBJ1-4; D: -; size: -; V: TRBV29-1; CDR3: CSVSGQGRTNEKLFF; DNA: TGCAGCGTTTCGGGGCAGGGCAGAACTAATGAAAAACTGTTTTTT
J: TRBJ1-5; D: TRBD1; size: -; V: TRBV4-1; CDR3: CASSTDPTGNQPQHF; DNA: TGCGCCAGCAGCACGGACCCGACAGGGAACCAGCCCCAGCATTTT
J: TRBJ2-5; D: TRBD2; size: -; V: TRBV29-1; CDR3: CSARRRESFLYETQYF; DNA: TGCAGCGCGCGACGGCGGGAGTCGTTTCTGTATGAGACCCAGTACTTC
J: TRBJ2-7; D: -; size: few; V: TRBV18; CDR3: CASLQLARHSYEQYF; DNA: TGTGCCAGCCTCCAGCTAGCGCGTCACTCCTACGAGCAGTACTTC
J: TRBJ2-1; D: -; size: many; V: TRBV7-3; CDR3: CASSLRGEKQFF; DNA: TGTGCCAGCAGCTTGAGGGGTGAGAAGCAGTTCTTC
J: TRBJ1-1; D: TRBD1; size: -; V: TRBV4-1; CDR3: CASSQEGQGYTEAFF; DNA: TGCGCCAGCAGCCAAGAGGGACAGGGCTACACTGAAGCTTTCTTT
J: TRBJ2-3; D: -; size: -; V: TRBV10-2; CDR3: CASAAGTDTQYF; DNA: TGCGCCAGCGCGGCGGGCACAGATACGCAGTATTTT
J: TRBJ1-2; D: TRBD1; size: -; V: TRBV7-8; CDR3: CASSLVGQGAGGYTF; DNA: TGTGCCAGCAGCTTAGTAGGACAGGGGGCAGGTGGCTACACCTTC
J: TRBJ2-1; D: -; size: few; V: TRBV5-4; CDR3: CASSWGGRGGNNEQFF; DNA: TGTGCCAGCAGCTGGGGAGGAAGGGGAGGAAACAATGAGCAGTTCTTC
J: TRBJ1-5; D: TRBD1; size: many; V: TRBV6-5; CDR3: CASSYGEGGRPQHF; DNA: TGTGCCAGCAGTTACGGAGAAGGGGGCAGGCCCCAGCATTTT
J: TRBJ1-5; D: TRBD1; size: many; V: TRBV5-1; CDR3: CASSLTGGNQPQHF; DNA: TGCGCCAGCAGCCTGACAGGGGGCAATCAGCCCCAGCATTTT
J: TRBJ2-5; D: -; size: few; V: TRBV24-1; CDR3: CATSDVEPRQETQYF; DNA: TGTGCCACCAGTGATGTAGAACCCAGACAAGAGACCCAGTACTTC
J: TRBJ2-4; D: -; size: -; V: TRBV20-1; CDR3: CSAPSRGSRTIAKNIQYF; DNA: TGCAGTGCTCCGAGTCGGGGCTCCCGGACTATAGCCAAAAACATTCAGTACTTC